This TCR beta chain emerged from a study of blood T cell repertoires in COVID-19. This clone was recorded only once. The repertoire was sequenced with immunoSEQ multiplex PCR; TCRdb's copy has only in-frame clones and lacks some. The sample shows some 460,000 clones, approximately 90% of them seen only once. Trimming removed 4 bases from V and 3 bases from J; junction bases left unmatched: 9. The CDR3 totals 15 residues. The V gene's germline CDR1 is SGHRS and CDR2 YFSETQ. The TCR was taken from a woman in her late teens or twenties who had recovered from COVID-19. Material: PBMCs or T cells enriched from blood (not recorded which). This chain uses TRBV5-1 with TRBJ2-7, with 8 nucleotides matching TRBD1. CDR3 DNA sequence: TGCGCCAGCAGCGAAAGGAGGGACAGGATCTACGAGCAGTACTTC. Its protein is CASSERRDRIYEQYF.